These 18 T cell receptor beta chains share one sample of origin, sequenced in a study of OX40 agonist ivuxolimab in advanced cancers. Measured with immunoSEQ multiplex PCR; TCRdb has only the in-frame clones, and not every one. The repertoire includes 50,000 or so clones, roughly nine tenths of them detected once, and about 6.5% sits in the top ten. Sequenced material: CD4+ or CD8+ T cells sorted from blood, taken in a trial of the OX40 agonist ivuxolimab. These TCRs come from an adult with an advanced solid tumor such as melanoma, head and neck, liver or kidney cancer.

The sample holds one count of this clone. Here the CDR3 reads CASKGTGGMDEQFF. CDR3 coding DNA: TGTGCCAGCAAGGGGACAGGGGGTATGGATGAGCAGTTCTTC. The chain couples TRBV2 to TRBJ2-1; 11 bases are a match to TRBD1. The CDR3 is made up of 14 amino acids. V lost 7 bases and J lost 8; bases outside the gene matches: 7. Germline lookup yields CDR1 SNHLY and CDR2 FYNNEI.

This sequence joins TRBV7-9 and TRBJ1-1; 7 bases align to TRBD1. CDR3 length: 13 residues. The junction had 8 bases not matched to a gene; V was cut back by 6 bases and J by 7 bases. Germline assignment: CDR1 SEHNR and CDR2 FQNEAQ (reference sequence). The CDR3 protein is CASRIETGIEAFF. The CDR3 DNA reads TGTGCCAGCAGGATCGAGACAGGGATTGAAGCTTTCTTT.

This clone was recorded once. The chain couples TRBV5-3 to TRBJ2-2, with 15 bases fitting TRBD2. TRBV5-3 is an ORF, and what it does is uncertain. The ends lost 4 bases at V and 4 bases at J; junction bases unmatched: 11. CDR3 length: 19 amino acids. The DNA for the CDR3 is TGTGCCAGAAGCAAAGGACTAGCGGGAGGGCCTCGGAGCACCGGGGAGCTGTTTTTT. Its translation is CARSKGLAGGPRSTGELFF.

The rearrangement joins TRBV27 to TRBJ1-1; D uncertain. The CDR3 contains 12 residues. Trimming took 8 bases from V and 3 from J, leaving 10 bases between them. In germline, CDR1 is MNHEY, CDR2 SMNVEV (reference sequence). In DNA, the CDR3 is TGTGCCAGCCGTCGAGGCGACACTGAAGCTTTCTTT. It encodes CASRRGDTEAFF.

The chain carries TRBV5-1 and TRBJ1-4; 8 bases are a match to TRBD1. V lost 1 base and J lost 6; bases outside the gene matches: 2. The CDR3 covers 14 residues. Germline CDR1 is SGHRS and CDR2 is YFSETQ. CDR3 DNA sequence: TGCGCCAGCAGCTTGACAGGGGGAGATGAAAAACTGTTTTTT. Its protein product is CASSLTGGDEKLFF.

The gene calls are TRBV6-1 and TRBJ2-1; D not resolved. The CDR3 covers 13 residues. Deletions cut 7 bases from V and 7 bases from J, with 14 bases between. In germline, CDR1 is MNHNS, CDR2 SASEGT. The CDR3 region is CASTLFYWNEQFF. The CDR3 DNA is TGTGCCAGCACCCTATTCTACTGGAATGAGCAGTTCTTC.

The J gene is TRBJ1-2, the V gene TRBV18, with D unclear. The germline V gene has CDR1 KGHSH and CDR2 LQKENI. Trimming removed 2 bases at V and 0 bases at J, with 7 bases between. The CDR3 extends over 14 amino acids. The CDR3 loop reads CASSPFGSNYGYTF. As DNA, the CDR3 is TGTGCCAGCTCACCATTCGGCTCTAACTATGGCTACACCTTC. The variable domain in full, with the rest retrieved from reference TRBV18 and TRBJ1-2, is NAGVMQNPRHLVRRRGQEARLRCSPMKGHSHVYWYRQLPEEGLKFMVYLQKENIIDESGMPKERFSAEFPKEGPSILRIQQVVRGDSAAYFCASSPFGSNYGYTFGSGTRLTVV.

The rearrangement links TRBV5-1 to TRBJ2-5; D remains unclear. Near its end, the DNA agrees better with TRBJ2-7, so the J call may be wrong. The germline V gene encodes CDR1 SGHRS and CDR2 YFSETQ. The CDR3 runs 12 residues. CDR3 DNA: TGCGCCAGCAGGGGCGAGGCCTACGAGCAGTACTTC. It yields the protein CASRGEAYEQYF.

CDR3 protein: CASSSRLAGAYEQYF. CDR3 in DNA: TGTGCCAGCAGCTCCCGACTAGCGGGGGCCTACGAGCAGTACTTC. The J gene is TRBJ2-7, the V gene TRBV7-6; 12 bases are a match to TRBD2. CDR1 and CDR2 from the germline V gene are SGHVS and FNYEAQ. This CDR3 contains 15 residues. V lost 4 bases to trimming and J lost 2 bases; unmatched junction nucleotides: 3. Full variable domain (outside the CDR3, taken from reference TRBV7-6 and TRBJ2-7): GAGVSQSPRYKVTKRGQDVALRCDPISGHVSLYWYRQALGQGPEFLTYFNYEAQQDKSGLPNDRFSAERPEGSISTLTIQRTEQRDSAMYRCASSSRLAGAYEQYFGPGTRLTVT.

V gene TRBV7-2 combines with J gene TRBJ1-5; D ambiguous. CDR3 size: 16 residues. The germline gives CDR1 SGHTA, CDR2 FQGNSA. Trimming pared 2 bases from V and 2 bases from J, leaving 13 bases between. The CDR3 nucleotides are TGTGCCAGCAGCTTATCCTACGGACGGGGCAATCAGCCCCAGCATTTT. Its protein is CASSLSYGRGNQPQHF.

The genes are TRBV5-6 and TRBJ2-1, with 11 bases that match TRBD2. The CDR3 length is 16 residues. The trim removed 3 bases at V and 4 bases at J, leaving 6 bases unmatched. Germline V gives CDR1 SGHDT, CDR2 YYEEEE. The CDR3 region is CASSSQTSGGYNEQFF. CDR3 sequence (DNA): TGTGCCAGCAGCTCCCAAACTAGCGGGGGTTACAATGAGCAGTTCTTC.

This clone was counted a single time. This chain connects TRBV28 to TRBJ1-2; D remains ambiguous. The ends were cut back, 4 bases at V and 2 bases at J, with 8 bases in the middle. Germline V lookup: CDR1 MDHEN, CDR2 SYDVKM. The CDR3 sequence is 13 residues long. CDR3 protein: CASSWALNYGYTF. The CDR3 bases are TGTGCCAGCAGTTGGGCTTTAAACTATGGCTACACCTTC.

J is TRBJ1-1 and V is TRBV19; D might be TRBD1 (5 bases). Germline V lookup: CDR1 LNHDA, CDR2 SQIVND (reference sequence). The CDR3 runs 16 residues. V dropped 3 bases and J dropped 1 base, with 15 bases sitting between them. DNA of the CDR3: TGTGCCAGTAGTATTCCGGGACTCCCTGCGAACACTGAAGCTTTCTTT. It yields the protein CASSIPGLPANTEAFF.

This clone was picked up a small number of times. The CDR3 region is CASRSEGLPADTQYF. CDR3 DNA: TGTGCCAGCAGGTCAGAGGGCCTCCCCGCAGATACGCAGTATTTT. The rearrangement joins TRBV27 to TRBJ2-3, with TRBD2 as a possible D gene (5 bases). Germline V lookup: CDR1 MNHEY, CDR2 SMNVEV (reference sequence). This CDR3 has 15 residues. Trimming pared 6 bases from V and 4 bases from J, leaving 17 bases between.

The chain recombines TRBV28 with TRBJ2-1, with D hard to call. The V gene's germline CDR1 is MDHEN and CDR2 SYDVKM. This CDR3 has 12 amino acids. V was pared by 3 bases and J by 5 bases, with 5 bases between. CDR3 region: CASSFRHNEQFF. CDR3 coding DNA: TGTGCCAGCAGTTTTCGGCACAATGAGCAGTTCTTC. The full variable domain, with the rest looked up from reference TRBV28 and TRBJ2-1, is DVKVTQSSRYLVKRTGEKVFLECVQDMDHENMFWYRQDPGLGLRLIYFSYDVKMKEKGDIPEGYSVSREKKERFSLILESASTNQTSMYLCASSFRHNEQFFGPGTRLTVL.

The J gene is TRBJ1-5, the V gene TRBV19, with 9 bases identical to TRBD1. Germline-derived CDR1 and CDR2 are LNHDA and SQIVND (reference sequence). V shed 5 bases, J shed 13 bases, and the junction held 9 bases outside the gene matches. The CDR3 consists of 13 residues. The CDR3 sequence: CASSPGTGRGQHF. The DNA for the CDR3 is TGTGCCAGTAGTCCAGGGACAGGGAGGGGTCAGCATTTT.

The chain joins TRBV28 to TRBJ1-1, with a tentative D call TRBD1 (6 bases). With 2 bases removed from V and 6 bases from J, the gap between germline ends came to 10 bases. In germline, CDR1 is MDHEN, CDR2 SYDVKM. The CDR3 covers 13 residues. The CDR3 DNA follows: TGTGCCAGCAGTTTAGCAGGGGCCCCTGAAGCTTTCTTT. Protein: CASSLAGAPEAFF. The complete variable domain, with remaining parts taken from reference TRBV28 and TRBJ1-1, reads DVKVTQSSRYLVKRTGEKVFLECVQDMDHENMFWYRQDPGLGLRLIYFSYDVKMKEKGDIPEGYSVSREKKERFSLILESASTNQTSMYLCASSLAGAPEAFFGQGTRLTVV.

The chain recombines TRBV27 with TRBJ2-1; weak D call: TRBD2 (5 bases). This CDR3 has 16 amino acids. CDR1 and CDR2 from the germline V gene are MNHEY and SMNVEV (reference sequence). Trimming pared 2 bases from V and 2 bases from J, leaving 13 bases between. CDR3 DNA sequence: TGTGCCAGCAGTTTAGGCCCCGAGGGCCCCTACAATGAGCAGTTCTTC. Its protein is CASSLGPEGPYNEQFF.